The sequence of this T cell receptor beta chain was determined in a study of T cell repertoires in cytomegalovirus infection. Study-level information: The study used recently identified HLA-C-restricted and well-studied HLA-B-restricted CMV epitopes. TCR beta signatures that were public indicated CMV infection and matching HLA type.

The CDR3 loop spans 12 amino acids. Trimming cost V 5 bases and J 12 bases; bases outside gene matches: 5. Germline loops: CDR1 SGHTA, CDR2 FQGNSA. In this sample, this clonotype turned up many times. What it binds is not known. Broader study findings: CMV-specific HLA-C-restricted TCR beta clonotypes dominated the ex vivo response.

TCRdb reprocessed the reads via MiXCR and lists one record per CDR3 protein. The sample has around 800,000 distinct CDR3 sequences; 30% to 35% are singletons. This rearrangement joins TRBV7-2 to TRBJ2-1; TRBD1 aligns across 9 bases. The source of this sequence is a human donor in good health (CMV status not recorded). Some clones in this sample may be carry-over from other donors' samples. Here the sequenced sample was cultured CD8+ T cells from PBMCs, taken from culture after CMV antigen stimulation. In DNA, the CDR3 is TGTGCCAGCAGCCTAGGACAGGGGCCGCAGTTCTTC. This codes for CASSLGQGPQFF.